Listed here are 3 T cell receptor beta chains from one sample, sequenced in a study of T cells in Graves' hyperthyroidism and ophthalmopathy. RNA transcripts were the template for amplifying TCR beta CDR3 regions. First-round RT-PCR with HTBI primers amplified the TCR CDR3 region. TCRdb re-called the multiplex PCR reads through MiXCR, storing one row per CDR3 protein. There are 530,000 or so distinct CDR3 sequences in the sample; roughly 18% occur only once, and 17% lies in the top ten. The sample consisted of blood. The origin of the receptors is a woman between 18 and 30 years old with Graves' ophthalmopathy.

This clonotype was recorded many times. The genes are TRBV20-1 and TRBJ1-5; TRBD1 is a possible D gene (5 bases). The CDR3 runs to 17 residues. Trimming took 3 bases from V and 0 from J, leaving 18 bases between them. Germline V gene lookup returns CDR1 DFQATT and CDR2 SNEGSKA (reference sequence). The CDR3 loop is CSASGRAREYSNQPQHF. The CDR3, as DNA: TGCAGTGCTAGTGGCAGGGCCCGAGAGTATAGCAATCAGCCCCAGCATTTT.

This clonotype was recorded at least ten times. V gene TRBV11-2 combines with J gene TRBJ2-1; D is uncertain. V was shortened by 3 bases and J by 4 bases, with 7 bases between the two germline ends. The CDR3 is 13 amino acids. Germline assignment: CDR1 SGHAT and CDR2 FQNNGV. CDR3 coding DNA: TGTGCCAGCAGCTTTCTAGGTTACAATGAGCAGTTCTTC. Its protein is CASSFLGYNEQFF.

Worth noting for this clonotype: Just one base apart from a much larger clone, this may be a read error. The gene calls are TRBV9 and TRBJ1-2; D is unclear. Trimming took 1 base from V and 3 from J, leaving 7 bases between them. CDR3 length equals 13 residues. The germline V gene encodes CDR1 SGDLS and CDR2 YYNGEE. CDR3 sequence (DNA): TGTGCCAGCAGCGTACGGAAGGACTATGGCTACACCTTC. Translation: CASSVRKDYGYTF. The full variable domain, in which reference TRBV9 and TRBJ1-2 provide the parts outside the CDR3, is DSGVTQTPKHLITATGQRVTLRCSPRSGDLSVYWYQQSLDQGLQFLIQYYNGEERAKGNILERFSAQQFPDLHSELNLSSLELGDSALYFCASSVRKDYGYTFGSGTRLTVV.